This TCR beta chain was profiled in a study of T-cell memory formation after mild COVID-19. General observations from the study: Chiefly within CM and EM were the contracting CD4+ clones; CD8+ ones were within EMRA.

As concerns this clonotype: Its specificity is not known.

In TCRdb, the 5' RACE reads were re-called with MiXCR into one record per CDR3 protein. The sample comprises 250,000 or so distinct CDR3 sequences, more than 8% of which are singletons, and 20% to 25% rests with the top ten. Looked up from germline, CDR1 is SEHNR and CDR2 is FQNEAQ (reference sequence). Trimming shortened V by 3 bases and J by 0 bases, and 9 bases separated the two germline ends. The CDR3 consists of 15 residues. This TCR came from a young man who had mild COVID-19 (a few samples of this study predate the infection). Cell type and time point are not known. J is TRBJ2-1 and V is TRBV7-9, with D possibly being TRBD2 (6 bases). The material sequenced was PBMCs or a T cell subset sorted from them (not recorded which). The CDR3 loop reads CASSFAGSSYNEQFF. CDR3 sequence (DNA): TGTGCCAGCAGCTTTGCGGGGAGCTCCTACAATGAGCAGTTCTTC.